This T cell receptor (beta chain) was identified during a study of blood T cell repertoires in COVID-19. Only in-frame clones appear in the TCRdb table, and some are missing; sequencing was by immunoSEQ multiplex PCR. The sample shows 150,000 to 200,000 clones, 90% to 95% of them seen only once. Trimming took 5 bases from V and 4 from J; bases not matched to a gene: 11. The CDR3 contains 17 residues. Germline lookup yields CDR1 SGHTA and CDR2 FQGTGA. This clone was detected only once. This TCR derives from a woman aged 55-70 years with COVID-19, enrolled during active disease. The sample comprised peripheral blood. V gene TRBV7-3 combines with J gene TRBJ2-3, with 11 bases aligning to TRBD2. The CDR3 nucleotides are TGTGCCAGCAGCCAGGGGCCTAGCGGGGGGTTGTCAGATACGCAGTATTTT. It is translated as CASSQGPSGGLSDTQYF. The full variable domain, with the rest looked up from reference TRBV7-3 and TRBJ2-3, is GAGVSQTPSNKVTEKGKYVELRCDPISGHTALYWYRQSLGQGPEFLIYFQGTGAADDSGLPNDRFFAVRPEGSVSTLKIQRTERGDSAVYLCASSQGPSGGLSDTQYFGPGTRLTVL.